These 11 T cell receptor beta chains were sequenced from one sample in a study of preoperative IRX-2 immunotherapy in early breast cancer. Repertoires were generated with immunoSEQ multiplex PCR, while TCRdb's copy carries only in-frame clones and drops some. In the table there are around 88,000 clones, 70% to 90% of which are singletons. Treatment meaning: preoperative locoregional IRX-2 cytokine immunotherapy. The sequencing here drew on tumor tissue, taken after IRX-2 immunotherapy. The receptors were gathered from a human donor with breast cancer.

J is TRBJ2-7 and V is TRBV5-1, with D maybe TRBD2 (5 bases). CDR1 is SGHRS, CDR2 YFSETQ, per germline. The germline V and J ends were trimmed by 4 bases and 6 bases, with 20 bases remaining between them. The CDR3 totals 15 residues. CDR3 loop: CASSVGSSAPGEQYF. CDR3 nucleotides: TGCGCCAGCAGCGTGGGTAGTAGCGCGCCCGGCGAGCAGTACTTC.

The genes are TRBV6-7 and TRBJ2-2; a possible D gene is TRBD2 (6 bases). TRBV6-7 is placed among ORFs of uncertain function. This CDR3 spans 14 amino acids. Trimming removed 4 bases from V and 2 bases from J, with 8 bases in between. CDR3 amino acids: CASSWTTNTGELFF. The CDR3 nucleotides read TGTGCCAGCAGTTGGACTACCAACACCGGGGAGCTGTTTTTT.

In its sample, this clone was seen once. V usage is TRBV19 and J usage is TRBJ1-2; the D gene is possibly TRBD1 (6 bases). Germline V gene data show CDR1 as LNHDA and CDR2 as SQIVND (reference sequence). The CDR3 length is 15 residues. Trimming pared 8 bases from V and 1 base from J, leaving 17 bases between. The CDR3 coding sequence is TGTGCCAGTTCCCTCTTGCAGGGGTTTAACTATGGCTACACCTTC. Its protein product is CASSLLQGFNYGYTF.

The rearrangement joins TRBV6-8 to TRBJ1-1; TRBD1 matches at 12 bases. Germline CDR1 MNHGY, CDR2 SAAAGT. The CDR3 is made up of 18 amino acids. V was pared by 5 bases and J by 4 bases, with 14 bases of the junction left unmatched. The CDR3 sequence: CASSVQRDRGLPGTEAFF. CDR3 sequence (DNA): TGTGCCAGCAGTGTCCAACGGGACAGGGGGCTTCCTGGCACTGAAGCTTTCTTT.

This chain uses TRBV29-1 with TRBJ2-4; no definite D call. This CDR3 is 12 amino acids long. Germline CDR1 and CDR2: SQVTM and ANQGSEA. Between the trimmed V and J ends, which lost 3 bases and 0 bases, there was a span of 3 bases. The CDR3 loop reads CSVEGAKNIQYF. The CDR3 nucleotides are TGCAGCGTTGAGGGAGCCAAAAACATTCAGTACTTC. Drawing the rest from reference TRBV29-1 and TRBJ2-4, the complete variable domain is SAVISQKPSRDICQRGTSLTIQCQVDSQVTMMFWYRQQPGQSLTLIATANQGSEATYESGFVIDKFPISRPNLTFSTLTVSNMSPEDSSIYLCSVEGAKNIQYFGAGTRLSVL.

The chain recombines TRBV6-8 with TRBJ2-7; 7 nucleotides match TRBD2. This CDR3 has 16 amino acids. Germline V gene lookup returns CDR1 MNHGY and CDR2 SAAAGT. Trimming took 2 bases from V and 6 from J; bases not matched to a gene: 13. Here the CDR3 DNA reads TGTGCCAGCAGTTACCCCCCGGGACTAACACAAGGCGAGCAGTACTTC. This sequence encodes CASSYPPGLTQGEQYF.

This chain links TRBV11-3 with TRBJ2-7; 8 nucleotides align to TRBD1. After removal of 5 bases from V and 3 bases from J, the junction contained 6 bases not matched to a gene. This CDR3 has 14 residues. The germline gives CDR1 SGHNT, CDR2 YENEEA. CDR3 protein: CASSRTGSLYEQYF. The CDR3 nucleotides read TGTGCCAGCAGCCGGACAGGGTCACTCTACGAGCAGTACTTC.

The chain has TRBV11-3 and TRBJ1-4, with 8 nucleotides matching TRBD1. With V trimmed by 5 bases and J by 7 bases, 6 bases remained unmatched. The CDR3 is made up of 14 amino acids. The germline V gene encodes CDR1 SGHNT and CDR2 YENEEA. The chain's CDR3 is CASSPGGFPEKLFF. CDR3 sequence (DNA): TGTGCCAGCAGCCCAGGGGGCTTTCCTGAAAAACTGTTTTTT.

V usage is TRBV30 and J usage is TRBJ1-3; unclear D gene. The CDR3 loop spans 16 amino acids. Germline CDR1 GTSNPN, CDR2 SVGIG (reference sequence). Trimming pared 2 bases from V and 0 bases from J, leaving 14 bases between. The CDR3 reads CAWSLTMPRSGNTIYF. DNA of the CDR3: TGTGCCTGGAGTCTCACAATGCCTCGCTCTGGAAACACCATATATTTT.

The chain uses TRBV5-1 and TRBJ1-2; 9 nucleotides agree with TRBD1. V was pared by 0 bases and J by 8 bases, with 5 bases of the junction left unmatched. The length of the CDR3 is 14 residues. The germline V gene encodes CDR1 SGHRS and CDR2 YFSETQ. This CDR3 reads CASSLVTGGVGYTF. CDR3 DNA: TGCGCCAGCAGCTTGGTAACAGGGGGCGTAGGCTACACCTTC. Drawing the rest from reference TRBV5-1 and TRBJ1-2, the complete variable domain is KAGVTQTPRYLIKTRGQQVTLSCSPISGHRSVSWYQQTPGQGLQFLFEYFSETQRNKGNFPGRFSGRQFSNSRSEMNVSTLELGDSALYLCASSLVTGGVGYTFGSGTRLTVV.

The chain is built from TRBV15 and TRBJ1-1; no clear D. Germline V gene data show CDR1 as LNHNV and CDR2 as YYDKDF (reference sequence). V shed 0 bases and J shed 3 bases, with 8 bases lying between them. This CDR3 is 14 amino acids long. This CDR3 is CATSRELFYTEAFF. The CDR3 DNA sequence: TGTGCCACCAGCAGAGAGCTGTTTTACACTGAAGCTTTCTTT.